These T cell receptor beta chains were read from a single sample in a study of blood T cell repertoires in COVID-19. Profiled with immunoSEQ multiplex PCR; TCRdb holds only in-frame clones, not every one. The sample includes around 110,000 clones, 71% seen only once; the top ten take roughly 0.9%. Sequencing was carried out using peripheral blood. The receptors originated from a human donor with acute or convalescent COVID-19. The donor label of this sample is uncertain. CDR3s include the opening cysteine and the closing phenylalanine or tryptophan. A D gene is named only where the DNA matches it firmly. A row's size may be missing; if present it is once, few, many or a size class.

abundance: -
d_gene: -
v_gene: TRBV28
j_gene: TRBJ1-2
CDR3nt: TGTGCCAGCAGTTTTTCTCAGCGGCTGGGTAACTATGGCTACACCTTC
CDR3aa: CASSFSQRLGNYGYTF

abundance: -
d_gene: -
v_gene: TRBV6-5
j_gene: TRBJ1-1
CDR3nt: TGTGCCAGCAGGTCGGCGGAGATTTGGACTGAAGCTTTCTTT
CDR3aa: CASRSAEIWTEAFF

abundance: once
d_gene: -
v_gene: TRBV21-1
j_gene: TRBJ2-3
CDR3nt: TGTGCCAGCAGCAAAGGAAGGGGGACTAGGGCCACAGATACGCAGTATTTT
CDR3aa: CASSKGRGTRATDTQYF

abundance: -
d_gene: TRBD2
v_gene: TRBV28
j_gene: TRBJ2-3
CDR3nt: TGTGCCAGCAGTTTCTTCTTAGCGGGGGCGGGAGATACGCAGTATTTT
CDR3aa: CASSFFLAGAGDTQYF

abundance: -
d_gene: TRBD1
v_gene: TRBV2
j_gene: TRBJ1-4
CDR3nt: TGTGCCAGCAGTGACCCGACAGGGGTAGCTGAAAAACTGTTTTTT
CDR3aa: CASSDPTGVAEKLFF

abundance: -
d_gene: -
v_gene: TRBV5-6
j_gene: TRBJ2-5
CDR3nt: TGTGCCAGCAGCTTGGGTCTGGAGACCCAGTACTTC
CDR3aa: CASSLGLETQYF

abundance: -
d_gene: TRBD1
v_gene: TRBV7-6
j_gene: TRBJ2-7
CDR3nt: TGTGCCAGCAGCTTAAGACAGGGGGTAACCTACGAGCAGTACTTC
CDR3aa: CASSLRQGVTYEQYF

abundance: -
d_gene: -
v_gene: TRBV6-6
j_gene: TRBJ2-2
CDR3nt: TGTGCCAGCAGTCGACATAATTCACAGAACACCGGGGAGCTGTTTTTT
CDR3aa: CASSRHNSQNTGELFF

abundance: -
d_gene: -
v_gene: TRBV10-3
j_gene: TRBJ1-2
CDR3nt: TGTGCCATCAGTGCGACAGACAACTATGGCTACACCTTC
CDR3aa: CAISATDNYGYTF

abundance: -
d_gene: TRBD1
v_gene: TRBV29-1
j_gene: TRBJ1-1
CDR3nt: TGCAGCGTTGGGGACAGGGCTGAAGCTTTCTTT
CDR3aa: CSVGDRAEAFF

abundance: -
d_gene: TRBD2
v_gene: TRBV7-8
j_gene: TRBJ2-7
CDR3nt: TGTGCCAGCAGCTTAGCTACTAGCGGCCCCTCCTACGAGCAGTACTTC
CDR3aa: CASSLATSGPSYEQYF

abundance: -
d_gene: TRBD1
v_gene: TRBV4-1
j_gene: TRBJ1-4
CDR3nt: TGCGCCAGCAGCCCAAGGCTGGAGGGGGCAAATGAAAAACTGTTTTTT
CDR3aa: CASSPRLEGANEKLFF

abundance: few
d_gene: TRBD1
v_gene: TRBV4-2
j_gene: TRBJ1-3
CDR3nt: TGTGCCAGCAGCCCGGACAGGTACTCTGGAAACACCATATATTTT
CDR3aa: CASSPDRYSGNTIYF

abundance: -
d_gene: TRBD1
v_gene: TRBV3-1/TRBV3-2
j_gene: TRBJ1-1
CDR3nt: TGTGCCAGCAGCCTCAGGGGGTATCCTGAAGCTTTCTTT
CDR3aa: CASSLRGYPEAFF

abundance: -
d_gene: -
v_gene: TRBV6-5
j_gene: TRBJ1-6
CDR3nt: TGTGCCAGCAGTTGGGCAGACTCCTATAATTCACCCCTCCACTTT
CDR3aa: CASSWADSYNSPLHF

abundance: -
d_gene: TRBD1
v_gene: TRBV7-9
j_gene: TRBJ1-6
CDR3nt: TGTGCCAGCAGCCCTGGGACAGGGAATAATTCACCCCTCCACTTT
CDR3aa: CASSPGTGNNSPLHF

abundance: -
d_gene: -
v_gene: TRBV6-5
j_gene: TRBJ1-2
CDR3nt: TGTGCCAGCAGTCCCCTCGCAAGGGGGGGCTACACCTTC
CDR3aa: CASSPLARGGYTF

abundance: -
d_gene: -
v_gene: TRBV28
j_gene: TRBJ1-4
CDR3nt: TGTGCCAGCACGGAGCTAGTAACTAATGAAAAACTGTTTTTT
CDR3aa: CASTELVTNEKLFF

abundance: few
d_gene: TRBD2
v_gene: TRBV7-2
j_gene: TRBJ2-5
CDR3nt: TGTGCCAGCAGCTTACACGCGGGGGGGCAAGAGACCCAGTACTTC
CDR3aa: CASSLHAGGQETQYF

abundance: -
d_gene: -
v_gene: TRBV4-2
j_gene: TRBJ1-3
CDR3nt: TGTGCCAGCAGCCAAGATGAGGGATTAATACCTGGAAACACCATATATTTT
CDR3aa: CASSQDEGLIPGNTIYF

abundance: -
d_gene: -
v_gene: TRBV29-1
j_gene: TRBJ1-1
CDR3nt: TGCAGCGGTACGGGACACCTAAACACTGAAGCTTTCTTT
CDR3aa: CSGTGHLNTEAFF

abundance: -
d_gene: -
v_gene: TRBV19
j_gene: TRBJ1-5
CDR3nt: TGTGCCAGTAGGGTCCAGTTTGCTGGCCAGCCCCAGCATTTT
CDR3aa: CASRVQFAGQPQHF

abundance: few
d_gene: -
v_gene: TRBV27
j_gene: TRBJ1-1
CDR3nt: TGTGCCAGCAGTCCGGGGGGCGGACGGGCCCACACTGAAGCTTTCTTT
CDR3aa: CASSPGGGRAHTEAFF

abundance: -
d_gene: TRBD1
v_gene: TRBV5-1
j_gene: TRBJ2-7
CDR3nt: TGCGCCAGCAGCGGTTCGGGACAGGGGTTCGGCGAGCAGTACTTC
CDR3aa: CASSGSGQGFGEQYF

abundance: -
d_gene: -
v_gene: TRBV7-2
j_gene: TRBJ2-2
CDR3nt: TGTGCCAGCAGCCAACAGAACACCGGGGAGCTGTTTTTT
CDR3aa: CASSQQNTGELFF

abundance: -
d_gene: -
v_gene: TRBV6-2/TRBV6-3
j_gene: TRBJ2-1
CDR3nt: TGTGCCAGCAGTTGGGCAGGCCTTGGTGAGCAGTTCTTC
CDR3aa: CASSWAGLGEQFF

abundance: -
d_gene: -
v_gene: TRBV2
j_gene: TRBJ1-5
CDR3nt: TGTGCCAGCAGTCTAAGGGTAGGGGTGGGCAATCAGCCCCAGCATTTT
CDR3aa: CASSLRVGVGNQPQHF

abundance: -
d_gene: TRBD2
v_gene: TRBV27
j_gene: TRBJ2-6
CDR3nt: TGTGCCAGCAGTTTATCGGCGGGGGTTGGGGCCAACGTCCTGACTTTC
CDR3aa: CASSLSAGVGANVLTF

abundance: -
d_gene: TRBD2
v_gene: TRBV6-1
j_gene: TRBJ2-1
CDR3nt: TGTGCCAGCAGAGAAATTACTTGGACTAGCGGGAGAAACAATGAGCAGTTCTTC
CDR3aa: CASREITWTSGRNNEQFF

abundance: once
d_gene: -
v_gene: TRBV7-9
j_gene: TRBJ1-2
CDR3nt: TGTGCCAGCAGCTTAGTCGGGGGGCGAGGCTACACCTTC
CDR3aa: CASSLVGGRGYTF

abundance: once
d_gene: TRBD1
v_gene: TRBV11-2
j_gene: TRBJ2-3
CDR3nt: TGTGCCAGCAGCCCAGGTCTGGGACAGGGGAGAACAGATACGCAGTATTTT
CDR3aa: CASSPGLGQGRTDTQYF

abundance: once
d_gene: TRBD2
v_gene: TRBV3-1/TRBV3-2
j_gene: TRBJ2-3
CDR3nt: TGTGCCAGCAGCCCTTGGACTAGCTCAGATACGCAGTATTTT
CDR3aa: CASSPWTSSDTQYF

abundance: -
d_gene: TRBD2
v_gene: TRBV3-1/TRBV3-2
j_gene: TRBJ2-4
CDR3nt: TGTGCCAGCAGCCAAGTGGGGGGGGGAAAAAACATTCAGTACTTC
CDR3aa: CASSQVGGGKNIQYF

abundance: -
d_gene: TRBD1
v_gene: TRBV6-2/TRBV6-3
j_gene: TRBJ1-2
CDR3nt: TGTGCCAGCAGCGGGGACAGCTTCTATGGCTACACCTTC
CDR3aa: CASSGDSFYGYTF

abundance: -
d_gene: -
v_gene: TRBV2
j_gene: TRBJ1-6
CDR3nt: TGTGCCAGCAGGGCGGAAAATTCACCCCTCCACTTT
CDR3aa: CASRAENSPLHF

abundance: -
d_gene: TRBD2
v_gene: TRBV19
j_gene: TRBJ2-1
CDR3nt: TGTGCCAGTAGTGGCCTAGCGGGGGGGAATCCCTACAATGAGCAGTTCTTC
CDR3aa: CASSGLAGGNPYNEQFF

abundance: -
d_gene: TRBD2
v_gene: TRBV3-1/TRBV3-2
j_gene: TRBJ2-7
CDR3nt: TGTGCCAGCAGCCAATCTAGCGGGGCCTACGAGCAGTACTTC
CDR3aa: CASSQSSGAYEQYF

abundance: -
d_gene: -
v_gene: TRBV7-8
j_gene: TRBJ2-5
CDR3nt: TGTGCCAGCAGCTTAGAAGGGGTTGAGACCCAGTACTTC
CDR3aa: CASSLEGVETQYF

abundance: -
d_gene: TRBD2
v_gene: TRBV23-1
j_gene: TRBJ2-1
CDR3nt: TGCGCCAGCAGCCGGACTAGCCTCTCCTACAATGAGCAGTTCTTC
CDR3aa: CASSRTSLSYNEQFF

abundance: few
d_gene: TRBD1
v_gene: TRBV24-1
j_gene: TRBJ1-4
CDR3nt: TGTGCCCCCCCGGGACAGAAGGCGGAAAAACTGTTTTTT
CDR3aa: CAPPGQKAEKLFF

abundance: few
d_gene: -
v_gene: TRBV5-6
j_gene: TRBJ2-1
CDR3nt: TGTGCCAGCAGCTTGCTTGGGGGCAGCAGCTCCTACAATGAGCAGTTCTTC
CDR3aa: CASSLLGGSSSYNEQFF

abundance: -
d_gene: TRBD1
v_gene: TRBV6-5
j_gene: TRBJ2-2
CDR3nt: TGTGCCAGCAACAGGGGTACCGGGGAGCTGTTTTTT
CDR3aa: CASNRGTGELFF

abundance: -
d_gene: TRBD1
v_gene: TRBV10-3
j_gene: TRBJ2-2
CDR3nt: TGTGCCATCAGTGAAACGGGACAGGGCACCGGGGAGCTGTTTTTT
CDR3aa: CAISETGQGTGELFF

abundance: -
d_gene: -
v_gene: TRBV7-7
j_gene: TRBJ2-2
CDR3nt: TGTGCCAGCAGCCCGGGACTGGCCAACACCGGGGAGCTGTTTTTT
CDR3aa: CASSPGLANTGELFF

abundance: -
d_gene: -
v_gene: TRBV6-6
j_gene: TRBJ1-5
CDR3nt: TGTGCCAGCAGATTAAGGGACTCGCGCAATCAGCCCCAGCATTTT
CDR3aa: CASRLRDSRNQPQHF

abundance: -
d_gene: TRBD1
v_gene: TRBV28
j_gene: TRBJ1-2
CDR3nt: TGTGCCAGCAGTCTCCTACAGGGGGCCGGGGGCTACACCTTC
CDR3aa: CASSLLQGAGGYTF